This TCR beta chain came from a study of blood T cells in healthy people across ages. General study results and limits: Unsorted PBMC input precluded a conclusive naive versus antigen-experienced comparison.

On this clonotype: The antigen is unknown.

V shed 3 bases and J shed 1 base, with 9 bases lying between them. The length of the CDR3 is 13 residues. Per germline, CDR1 DFQATT and CDR2 SNEGSKA (reference sequence). Primers used in a second PCR of about 6 to 11 cycles were a sample-barcoded 5' primer and a J-beta primer mix. Every cDNA molecule carried a tag from a template-switch adaptor bearing 12 random nucleotides. Paired-end reads containing CDR3 totaled no fewer than 3 million for each sample. TCRdb re-called the 5' RACE reads through MiXCR, storing one row per CDR3 protein. The sample consists of approximately 820,000 distinct CDR3 sequences, under 55% of them appearing once.

The receptor comes from a man in his 60s in good health. Sequencing input: blood. The chain links TRBV20-1 to TRBJ2-5; the D gene is possibly TRBD2 (6 bases). DNA of the CDR3: TGCAGTGCTAGGCCCGGGGGCCAAGAGACCCAGTACTTC. Translated, it gives CSARPGGQETQYF.